The clone carrying this TCR beta chain was recorded many times. This sample is drawn from a study of chronic HIV infection and antiretroviral therapy. The CDR3 spans 14 residues. The ends were cut back, 0 bases at V and 3 bases at J, with 9 bases in the middle. Germline V gives CDR1 SGHRS, CDR2 YFSETQ. TCRdb reanalysed the 5' RACE reads using MiXCR and keeps one entry per CDR3 protein. The sample includes around 31,000 distinct CDR3 sequences, over 7.5% of them seen just once. The sequenced sample consisted of peripheral blood. The chain joins TRBV5-1 to TRBJ2-5; D gene ambiguous. The origin of this receptor is an adult who had HIV and had not received antiretroviral therapy, or was an uninfected healthy control (not recorded which). The CDR3 sequence is CASSLENYKETQYF. CDR3 nucleotides: TGCGCCAGCAGCTTGGAAAATTATAAAGAGACCCAGTACTTC.